This T cell receptor beta chain was identified during a study of cytomegalovirus exposure and HLA in healthy donors. In regard to this clone: What it binds is unknown.

The PCR was carried out with 60 Vbeta primers and 13 Jbeta primers. TCRdb's table, derived via immunoSEQ multiplex PCR, lists solely in-frame clones and lacks some. In total, the table holds around 130,000 clones. Study-wide findings and caveats: Other equally common chains were less clonally expanded than HLA-associated TCR beta chains, a later analysis showed.

The germline gives CDR1 SGHAT, CDR2 FQNNGV. V was clipped by 7 bases and J by 3 bases, with 16 bases between them. This CDR3 contains 14 residues. The clonotype comes from a woman in her sixties or seventies in good health and CMV-seronegative. The sample consisted of PBMCs. V is TRBV11-2 and J is TRBJ2-7, with D maybe TRBD2 (6 bases). The CDR3 nucleotides are TGTGCCAGCACCTCCCGGGGAGGACTCTACGAGCAGTACTTC. Amino acids: CASTSRGGLYEQYF.